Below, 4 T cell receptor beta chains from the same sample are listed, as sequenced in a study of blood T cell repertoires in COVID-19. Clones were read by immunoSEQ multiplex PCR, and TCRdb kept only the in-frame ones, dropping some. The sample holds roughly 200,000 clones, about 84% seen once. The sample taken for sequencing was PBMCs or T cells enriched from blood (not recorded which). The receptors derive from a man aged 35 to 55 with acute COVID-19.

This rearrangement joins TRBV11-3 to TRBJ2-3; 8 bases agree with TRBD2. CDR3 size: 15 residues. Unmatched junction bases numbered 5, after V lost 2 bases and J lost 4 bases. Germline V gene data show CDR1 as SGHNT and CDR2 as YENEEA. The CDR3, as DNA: TGTGCCAGCAGCTTATCCAGCGGGAGAGCAGATACGCAGTATTTT. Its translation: CASSLSSGRADTQYF.

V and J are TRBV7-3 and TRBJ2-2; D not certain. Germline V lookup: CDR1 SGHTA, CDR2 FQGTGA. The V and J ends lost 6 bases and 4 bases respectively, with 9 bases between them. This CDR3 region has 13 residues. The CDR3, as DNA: TGTGCCAGCAGTGGTAGCAGCACCGGGGAGCTGTTTTTT. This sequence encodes CASSGSSTGELFF.

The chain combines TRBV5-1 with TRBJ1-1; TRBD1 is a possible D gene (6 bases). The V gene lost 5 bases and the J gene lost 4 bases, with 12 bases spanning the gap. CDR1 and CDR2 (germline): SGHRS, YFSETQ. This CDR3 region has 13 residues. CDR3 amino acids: CASRNRDGTEAFF. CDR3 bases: TGCGCCAGCAGAAACAGGGACGGCACTGAAGCTTTCTTT.

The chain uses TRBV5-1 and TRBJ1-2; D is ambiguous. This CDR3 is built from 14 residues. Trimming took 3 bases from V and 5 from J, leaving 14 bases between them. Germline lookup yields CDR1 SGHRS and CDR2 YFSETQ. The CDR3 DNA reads TGCGCCAGCAGCTCCGCTCCTACAGAGTATGGCTACACCTTC. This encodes CASSSAPTEYGYTF. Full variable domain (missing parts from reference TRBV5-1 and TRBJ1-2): KAGVTQTPRYLIKTRGQQVTLSCSPISGHRSVSWYQQTPGQGLQFLFEYFSETQRNKGNFPGRFSGRQFSNSRSEMNVSTLELGDSALYLCASSSAPTEYGYTFGSGTRLTVV.